The 22 T cell receptor beta chains below were found in one sample sequenced in a study of blood T cell repertoires in COVID-19. TCRdb's table, derived via immunoSEQ multiplex PCR, lists solely in-frame clones and lacks some. The top ten clones hold under 5% of a sample with under 85,000 clones, around 85% of them seen once. The specimen sequenced was peripheral blood. The receptors here all came from a woman older than 75 with active or convalescent COVID-19.

V gene TRBV27 combines with J gene TRBJ2-6; 7 bases line up with TRBD1. The CDR3 spans 16 residues. V lost 5 bases and J lost 4; bases outside the gene matches: 8. CDR1 is MNHEY and CDR2 is SMNVEV in the germline V gene (reference sequence). The CDR3 reads CASSRQGTAGANVLTF. In DNA, the CDR3 is TGTGCCAGCAGTCGACAGGGAACTGCAGGGGCCAACGTCCTGACTTTC. Filled out from reference TRBV27 and TRBJ2-6, the complete variable domain reads EAQVTQNPRYLITVTGKKLTVTCSQNMNHEYMSWYRQDPGLGLRQIYYSMNVEVTDKGDVPEGYKVSRKEKRNFPLILESPSPNQTSLYFCASSRQGTAGANVLTFGAGSRLTVL.

This clone was observed a single time. CDR3 region: CASSRQTIGTEAFF. CDR3 DNA sequence: TGTGCCAGTAGTCGACAGACAATAGGCACTGAAGCTTTCTTT. This chain links TRBV19 with TRBJ1-1; D is perhaps TRBD1 (5 bases). V was shortened by 5 bases and J by 4 bases, with 14 bases between the two germline ends. There are 14 residues in the CDR3. Looked up from germline, CDR1 is LNHDA and CDR2 is SQIVND (reference sequence).

This sequence joins TRBV7-2 and TRBJ1-5, with D hard to call. V was shortened by 3 bases and J by 0 bases, with 9 bases between the two germline ends. Germline CDR1 SGHTA, CDR2 FQGNSA. CDR3 size: 15 residues. As DNA, the CDR3 is TGTGCCAGCAGCTTCCAGGAGGATAGCAATCAGCCCCAGCATTTT. Its protein product is CASSFQEDSNQPQHF.

This chain uses TRBV6-2 or TRBV6-3 with TRBJ1-6; tentative D call: TRBD1 (6 bases). Germline V gene lookup returns CDR1 MNHEY and CDR2 SVGEGT. Trimming took 4 bases from V and 3 from J, leaving 10 bases between them. The CDR3 covers 15 residues. The CDR3 protein is CASSFGQIYNSPLHF. CDR3 nucleotide sequence: TGTGCCAGCAGTTTCGGACAGATCTATAATTCACCCCTCCACTTT.

The chain links TRBV11-2 to TRBJ2-7; weak D call: TRBD1 (5 bases). Trimming pared 4 bases from V and 3 bases from J, leaving 13 bases between. CDR1 is SGHAT and CDR2 is FQNNGV in the germline V gene. This CDR3 has 14 residues. The CDR3 is CASSSAGPRYEQYF. Written as DNA, the CDR3 is TGTGCCAGCAGCTCCGCAGGGCCCCGCTACGAGCAGTACTTC.

The chain links TRBV28 to TRBJ2-3, with TRBD1 matching 11 bases. Unmatched junction bases numbered 12, after V lost 8 bases and J lost 2 bases. This CDR3 is 17 amino acids long. Germline values: CDR1 MDHEN, CDR2 SYDVKM. Here the CDR3 reads CASRDRGSPASTDTQYF. The DNA of the CDR3 is TGTGCCAGCCGGGACAGGGGGTCCCCTGCCTCCACAGATACGCAGTATTTT.

The chain joins TRBV18 to TRBJ2-1, with 9 bases matching TRBD1. From germline, CDR1 is KGHSH and CDR2 LQKENI. Losses at the gene ends were 4 bases for V and 0 bases for J; bases not matched to a gene: 10. The length of the CDR3 is 18 residues. CDR3 amino acids: CASSRDRGISSSYNEQFF. CDR3 nucleotide sequence: TGTGCCAGCTCACGAGACAGGGGGATTTCCAGCTCCTACAATGAGCAGTTCTTC.

J is TRBJ1-2 and V is TRBV10-2, with 11 bases aligning to TRBD1. J gave up 7 bases and V 8 bases, and 6 bases lay outside the gene matches. Germline lookup yields CDR1 WSHSY and CDR2 SAAADI. The CDR3 loop spans 13 amino acids. CDR3 residues: CASRTGGMLGYTF. The CDR3 bases are TGCGCCAGCCGGACAGGGGGCATGCTTGGCTACACCTTC.

The chain combines TRBV19 with TRBJ1-2; D might be TRBD1 (6 bases). V was trimmed by 3 bases and J by 4 bases, leaving 15 bases between them. The CDR3 runs 15 residues. The germline CDR1 and CDR2 sequences are LNHDA and SQIVND (reference sequence). In DNA form, the CDR3 reads TGTGCCAGTAGTATTAACAGGGCAGTATTCTATGGCTACACCTTC. Translated: CASSINRAVFYGYTF.

This chain uses TRBV12-3 or TRBV12-4 with TRBJ2-7; 10 bases align to TRBD2. V was clipped by 2 bases and J by 5 bases; unmatched bases: 0. This CDR3 region has 13 residues. CDR3 amino acids: CASSLTSGDEQYF. The CDR3 DNA is TGTGCCAGCAGTTTAACTAGCGGGGACGAGCAGTACTTC.

The gene calls are TRBV5-1 and TRBJ2-1, with 11 bases matching TRBD2. The germline gives CDR1 SGHRS, CDR2 YFSETQ. V lost 5 bases to trimming and J lost 9 bases; unmatched junction nucleotides: 7. The CDR3 runs to 14 residues. The CDR3 loop reads CASRLTSGGGEQFF. The CDR3 coding sequence is TGCGCCAGCAGACTTACTAGCGGGGGTGGTGAGCAGTTCTTC.

V is TRBV28 and J is TRBJ1-1, with D possibly TRBD1 on 6 matching bases. Germline assignment: CDR1 MDHEN and CDR2 SYDVKM. V was cut by 3 bases and J by 0 bases, with 14 bases left in between. The CDR3 runs 16 residues. CDR3 bases: TGTGCCAGCAGTTTGGGAGGGGGGACCGTGAACACTGAAGCTTTCTTT. Its translation: CASSLGGGTVNTEAFF.

This sequence joins TRBV7-8 and TRBJ2-1; 10 bases are a match to TRBD2. The germline gives CDR1 SGHVS, CDR2 FQNEAQ. CDR3 length: 20 amino acids. V lost 5 bases to trimming and J lost 6 bases; unmatched junction nucleotides: 22. The CDR3 region has the DNA TGTGCCAGCAGCCCCCGGGCGTGGGTGCTAGCGGGAGCCTCAACCAATGAGCAGTTCTTC. This encodes CASSPRAWVLAGASTNEQFF.

This chain connects TRBV21-1 to TRBJ1-4; the D call of TRBD1 is as the table states it, not checked on the DNA. TRBV21-1 is labeled a pseudogene. The CDR3 runs to 16 residues. Here the CDR3 DNA reads TGTGCCAGCAGCAAAGCCTGGGACAGAAAGAATGAAAAACTGTTTTTT. This codes for CASSKAWDRKNEKLFF.

The rearrangement joins TRBV12-3 or TRBV12-4 to TRBJ2-2, with D perhaps TRBD1 (5 bases). The CDR3 runs 12 residues. Between the trimmed V and J ends, which lost 10 bases and 5 bases, there was a span of 11 bases. The CDR3 reads CATNRNTGELFF. CDR3 bases: TGTGCCACCAACAGGAATACCGGGGAGCTGTTTTTT.

V gene TRBV5-4 combines with J gene TRBJ1-6; 9 nucleotides align to TRBD1. Germline V CDR1 and CDR2: SGHNT, YYREEE (reference sequence). The CDR3 loop spans 15 amino acids. J was trimmed by 7 bases and V by 4 bases; bases with no gene match: 6. The CDR3 region is CASSGRDRVNSPLHF. CDR3 DNA sequence: TGTGCCAGCAGCGGCCGGGACAGGGTGAATTCACCCCTCCACTTT.

This chain connects TRBV2 to TRBJ1-4, with D perhaps matching TRBD1 (5 bases). The CDR3 covers 14 residues. The ends were cut back, 1 base at V and 7 bases at J, with 10 bases in the middle. Germline CDR1 and CDR2: SNHLY and FYNNEI. CDR3 loop: CASSEGRVGEKLFF. CDR3 in DNA: TGTGCCAGCAGTGAAGGCAGGGTGGGTGAAAAACTGTTTTTT.

The chain joins TRBV29-1 to TRBJ2-7; D ambiguous. Looked up from germline, CDR1 is SQVTM and CDR2 is ANQGSEA. The CDR3 is 15 residues long. V dropped 0 bases and J dropped 3 bases, with 15 bases sitting between them. CDR3 bases: TGCAGCGTTGAAGAACCCCGCGGTAGCAGCTACGAGCAGTACTTC. Its translation is CSVEEPRGSSYEQYF.

A single count supports this clone. The DNA of the CDR3 is TGCGCCAGCAGTGCGGGCGGGCCTAAAGAGACCCAGTACTTC. It codes for CASSAGGPKETQYF. The chain joins TRBV10-1 to TRBJ2-5; TRBD2 might be the D (5 bases). CDR1 is WNHNN and CDR2 is SYGVQD in the germline V gene (reference sequence). The CDR3 is 14 residues long. V was shortened by 4 bases and J by 3 bases, with 12 bases between the two germline ends.

The V gene is TRBV28, the J gene TRBJ1-6; the D gene is possibly TRBD1 (6 bases). Trimming cost V 4 bases and J 9 bases, with 16 bases left between them. Per the germline V gene, CDR1 is MDHEN and CDR2 is SYDVKM. This CDR3 spans 15 amino acids. This chain's CDR3 is CASSSAHRAGSPLHF. The CDR3 coding sequence is TGTGCCAGCAGTTCAGCCCACAGGGCGGGTTCACCCCTCCACTTT.

The chain employs TRBV7-9 and TRBJ1-2; 10 nucleotides line up with TRBD1. Germline values: CDR1 SEHNR, CDR2 FQNEAQ (reference sequence). The CDR3 contains 14 residues. After removal of 4 bases from V and 4 bases from J, the junction contained 3 bases not matched to a gene. The CDR3 loop reads CASSWTGGGYGYTF. Written as DNA, the CDR3 is TGTGCCAGCAGCTGGACAGGGGGGGGCTATGGCTACACCTTC.

V and J are TRBV2 and TRBJ2-7, with 9 bases aligning to TRBD1. The CDR3 is 15 amino acids. Germline values: CDR1 SNHLY, CDR2 FYNNEI. V was pared by 8 bases and J by 7 bases, with 15 bases of the junction left unmatched. CDR3 protein: CASRWSGTGKQEQYF. CDR3 bases: TGTGCCAGCCGCTGGTCAGGGACAGGGAAGCAAGAGCAGTACTTC. Variable domain in full (rest from reference TRBV2 and TRBJ2-7): EPEVTQTPSHQVTQMGQEVILRCVPISNHLYFYWYRQILGQKVEFLVSFYNNEISEKSEIFDDQFSVERPDGSNFTLKIRSTKLEDSAMYFCASRWSGTGKQEQYFGPGTRLTVT.